A selection of T cell receptor beta chains follows, all from one sample in a study of CD8 T cells in ankylosing spondylitis. TCRdb re-analysed the 5' RACE reads in MiXCR, keeping a single row per CDR3 protein. The sample yields 650,000 to 800,000 distinct CDR3 sequences, roughly 19% seen once. What was sequenced was blood, either unsorted or a sorted T cell fraction (not recorded which). Receptors were obtained from a male donor with ankylosing spondylitis. Each CDR3 is given with its conserved first and last residue. The order of the fields is CDR3 length, J gene, D gene, clone size, V gene, CDR3 protein. D genes are given only for firm matches. Only part of the rows carry a size: once, few, many, or a class if the clone is expanded.

17 TRBJ2-6 NA NA TRBV15 CATSRVQGKSGANVLTF
15 TRBJ2-3 NA few TRBV20-1 CSGQGGRLSTDTQYF
14 TRBJ2-3 NA NA TRBV7-3 CASSLSRETDTQYF
15 TRBJ2-5 NA NA TRBV7-2 CASSSRDSLQETQYF
17 TRBJ2-1 TRBD1 many TRBV24-1 CATSDLYDRGLINEQFF
17 TRBJ2-1 TRBD2 NA TRBV20-1 CSARDTLLAGDKDEQFF
11 TRBJ2-1 NA NA TRBV20-1 CSAPRPNEQFF
13 TRBJ1-2 TRBD1 few TRBV7-2 CASSLYQGGGYTF
17 TRBJ2-7 TRBD2 NA TRBV6-1 CASSTRTGTSGIYEQYF
16 TRBJ2-3 TRBD2 few TRBV13 CASSLVAGGPVDTQYF
12 TRBJ2-6 NA NA TRBV20-1 CSARTGANVLTF
14 TRBJ2-1 TRBD2 NA TRBV5-1 CASSLTSGGLGQSF
15 TRBJ2-3 TRBD2 few TRBV15 CATSRPSGSRGTQYF
12 TRBJ2-3 TRBD2 NA TRBV10-3 CAISEGSSGQYF
16 TRBJ2-7 TRBD2 few TRBV7-2 CASSLIGTIPSYEQYF
15 TRBJ1-4 NA NA TRBV20-1 CSARDLPGLNEKLFF
13 TRBJ2-2 NA few TRBV28 CASSHLRLGELFF
15 TRBJ2-1 TRBD2 NA TRBV11-2 CASSSPGGDYNEQFF
12 TRBJ1-1 NA NA TRBV20-1 CSAQGGNTEAFF
14 TRBJ2-1 NA few TRBV5-1 CASSPGETYNEQFF
14 TRBJ1-1 NA few TRBV5-6 CASSLSKGDTEAFF
13 TRBJ2-2 TRBD1 NA TRBV27 CASRNRGSGELFF
15 TRBJ1-5 NA NA TRBV24-1 CATSDPRQGNQPQHF
15 TRBJ1-1 TRBD1 few TRBV12-3/TRBV12-4 CASSSYRGVNTEAFF
16 TRBJ2-5 TRBD1 NA TRBV20-1 CSARWEGQGPQETQYF
15 TRBJ2-5 NA few TRBV21-1 CASSPRTGKQETQYF
14 TRBJ2-1 TRBD2 few TRBV5-1 CASSSAGQYNEQFF
18 TRBJ2-1 NA NA TRBV15 CATSRDQQALLSYNEQFF
15 TRBJ2-1 TRBD2 NA TRBV6-2/TRBV6-3 CASSHGTSGINEQFF
16 TRBJ1-4 TRBD1 NA TRBV5-1 CASSPGQGHLKEKLFF
15 TRBJ2-7 NA few TRBV20-1 CSARDLREPTHEQYF
15 TRBJ1-1 TRBD1 NA TRBV4-3 CASSPATGWGTEAFF
13 TRBJ1-5 NA few TRBV7-9 CASSTGTAEAQHF
13 TRBJ1-1 NA many TRBV7-9 CASSLDAGFEAFF
14 TRBJ2-7 NA NA TRBV15 CATRGRDSGSEQYF
14 TRBJ1-1 NA NA TRBV6-1 CASILRRGNTEAFF
15 TRBJ1-1 NA NA TRBV5-1 CASSRTGTDDTEAFF
15 TRBJ2-6 NA few TRBV10-3 CAITTGATGANVLTF
15 TRBJ2-3 TRBD2 many TRBV5-1 CASSLSGTNTDTQYF
15 TRBJ2-2 NA NA TRBV12-3/TRBV12-4 CASSYRQQNTGELFF
15 TRBJ1-4 TRBD1 NA TRBV4-1 CASSQGDSQNEKLFF
15 TRBJ2-3 TRBD1 few TRBV2 CASSFRDSLLNTQYF
17 TRBJ2-5 NA many TRBV7-8 CASSLERLQGGEETQYF
12 TRBJ2-7 NA NA TRBV29-1 CSAAGTNHEQYF
15 TRBJ2-2 NA NA TRBV6-2/TRBV6-3 CASSSVRGGTGELFF
14 TRBJ2-1 NA NA TRBV12-3/TRBV12-4 CASSPDRFGNEQFF
13 TRBJ2-5 NA few TRBV10-2 CASVRRPQETQYF
17 TRBJ2-1 NA NA TRBV7-3 CASSPAGVAGGYNEQFF
13 TRBJ1-2 NA NA TRBV28 CASSSQGLYGYTF
16 TRBJ2-7 NA NA TRBV12-3/TRBV12-4 CASSLIGAGRTYEQYF
15 TRBJ2-2 NA few TRBV5-1 CASSLGPAPSGELFF
13 TRBJ1-1 NA few TRBV20-1 CSAPRGENTEAFF
15 TRBJ2-1 NA few TRBV20-1 CSAEGHVNSYNEQFF
17 TRBJ2-2 TRBD2 NA TRBV27 CASSPTSSGANTGELFF